This T cell receptor (beta chain) was captured in a study of molecular identifiers for immune sequencing clone quantification. In germline, CDR1 is MNHEY, CDR2 SVGEGT. V was cut by 6 bases and J by 6 bases, with 11 bases left in between. The CDR3 spans 13 residues. Using its own MiXCR run on the PCR reads, TCRdb lists one record per CDR3 protein. The sample has around 460,000 distinct CDR3 sequences; roughly 23% are singletons. Libraries for naive CD8 T cells, which were made from about 20,000 to 1,000,000 sorted cells, drew on 10%, 30% or 50% of the RNA. This clonotype was recorded a few times. The V call is TRBV6-2 or TRBV6-3, the J call TRBJ2-2; D not certain. The sample comprised naive CD8+ T cells from blood, with Jurkat cell RNA spiked in. Subset specified: FACS-sorted CD8+CD4-CCR7+CD45RA+ naive T cells. This TCR derives from a human donor in good health. Some libraries in this study had Jurkat cell RNA spiked in. CDR3 sequence: CASSQSRAGELFF. In DNA, the CDR3 is TGTGCCAGCAGCCAGTCTAGGGCCGGGGAGCTGTTTTTT.